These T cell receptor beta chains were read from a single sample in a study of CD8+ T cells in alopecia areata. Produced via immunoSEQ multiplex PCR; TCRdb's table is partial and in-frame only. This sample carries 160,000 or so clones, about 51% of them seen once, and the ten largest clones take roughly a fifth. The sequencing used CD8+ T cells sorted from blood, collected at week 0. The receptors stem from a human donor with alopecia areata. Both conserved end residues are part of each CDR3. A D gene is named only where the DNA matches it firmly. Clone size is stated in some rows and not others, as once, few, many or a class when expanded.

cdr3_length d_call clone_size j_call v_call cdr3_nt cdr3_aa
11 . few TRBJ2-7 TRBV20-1 TGCAGTGCTAGGTCCGGGCCCGAGCAGTACTTC CSARSGPEQYF
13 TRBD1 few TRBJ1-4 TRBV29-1 TGCAGCGTGATGACAGGGGTTAATGAAAAACTGTTTTTT CSVMTGVNEKLFF
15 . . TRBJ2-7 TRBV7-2 TGTGCCAGCAGCTTAGGGAACCAGCTCCTGGGGGAGCAGTACTTC CASSLGNQLLGEQYF
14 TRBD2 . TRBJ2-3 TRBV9 TGTGCCAGCAGCGTAGGCGGGGGGCAAAATACGCAGTATTTT CASSVGGGQNTQYF
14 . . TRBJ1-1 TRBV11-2 TGTGCCAGCAGCTTAGGACCCATGAACACTGAAGCTTTCTTT CASSLGPMNTEAFF
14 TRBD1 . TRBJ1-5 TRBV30 TGTGCCTGGAGTGTAGGACAGGGCAATCAGCCCCAGCATTTT CAWSVGQGNQPQHF
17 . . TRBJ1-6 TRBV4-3 TGCGCCAGCAGCCAAGATTCCGGACCCGGGGGTAATTCACCCCTCCACTTT CASSQDSGPGGNSPLHF
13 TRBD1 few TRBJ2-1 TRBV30 TGTGCCTGGAGCGCCGGGACAGGGGACGAGCAGTTCTTC CAWSAGTGDEQFF
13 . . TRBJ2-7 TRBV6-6 TGTGCCAGCAGTTACCCGGGGGAATACGAGCAGTACTTC CASSYPGEYEQYF
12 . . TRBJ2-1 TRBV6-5 TGTGCCAGCAGATCAGGCGGTAATGAGCAGTTCTTC CASRSGGNEQFF
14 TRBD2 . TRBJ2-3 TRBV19 TGTGCCAGTAGTATTACGGCGGGGGCAGATACGCAGTATTTT CASSITAGADTQYF
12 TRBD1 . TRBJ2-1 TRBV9 TGTGCCAGCAGGGGGGACAGTCTCGAGCAGTTCTTC CASRGDSLEQFF
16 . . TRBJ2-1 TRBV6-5 TGTGCCAGCAGTTACTCTTTTTCCGGGACAAACAATGAGCAGTTCTTC CASSYSFSGTNNEQFF
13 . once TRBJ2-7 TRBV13 TGTGCCAGCAGCTTAACCGGTTCCTACGAGCAGTACTTC CASSLTGSYEQYF
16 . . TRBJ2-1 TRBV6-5 TGTGCCAGCAGTTACATGGGCGAGCCAGGTTACAATGAGCAGTTCTTC CASSYMGEPGYNEQFF
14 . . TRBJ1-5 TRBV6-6 TGTGCCAGCAGTTCGGGGGGCTTGGAACAGCCCCAGCATTTT CASSSGGLEQPQHF
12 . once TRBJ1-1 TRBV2 TGTGCCAGCAGTGCGGGTCAGCCTGAAGCTTTCTTT CASSAGQPEAFF
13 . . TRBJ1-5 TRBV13 TGTGCCAGCAGCTTAGGCGGGAGAGGACCCCAGCATTTT CASSLGGRGPQHF
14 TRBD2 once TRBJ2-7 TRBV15 TGTGCCACCAGCGCCGGGACTAGCGCCTACGAGCAGTACTTC CATSAGTSAYEQYF
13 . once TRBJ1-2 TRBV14 TGTGCCAGCAGCCTACTTGAAGACTATGGCTACACCTTC CASSLLEDYGYTF
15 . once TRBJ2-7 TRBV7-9 TGTGCCAGCAGCCCCCCTACAGGGGAGGTCTACGAGCAGTACTTC CASSPPTGEVYEQYF
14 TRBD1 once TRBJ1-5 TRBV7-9 TGTGCCAGCAGTCCAGGACAGGGGGGTCAGCCCCAGCATTTT CASSPGQGGQPQHF
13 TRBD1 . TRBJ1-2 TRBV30 TGTGCCTGGAGCCCGACAGGGAACTATGGCTACACCTTC CAWSPTGNYGYTF
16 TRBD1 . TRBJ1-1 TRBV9 TGTGCCAGCAGCCCGGGACAGGGGGCATTGGGAACTGAAGCTTTCTTT CASSPGQGALGTEAFF
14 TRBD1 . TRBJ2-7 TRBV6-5 TGTGCCAGCAGGCCCGGGACAGGGGTGGTCGAGCAGTACTTC CASRPGTGVVEQYF
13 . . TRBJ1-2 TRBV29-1 TGCAGCGCTGACATACACGGAAACTATGGCTACACCTTC CSADIHGNYGYTF
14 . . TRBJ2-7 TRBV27 TGTGCCAGCAGTTCCACGGGGCGGACTTACGAGCAGTACTTC CASSSTGRTYEQYF
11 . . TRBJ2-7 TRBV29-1 TGCAGCGTTGTGACGGGATACGAGCAGTACTTC CSVVTGYEQYF
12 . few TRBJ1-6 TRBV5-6 TGTGCCAGCAGTCAGAACCGTATACCCCTCCACTTT CASSQNRIPLHF
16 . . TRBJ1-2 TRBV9 TGTGCCAGCAGCACAAGAGAACACGGAGACCCCTATGGCTACACCTTC CASSTREHGDPYGYTF
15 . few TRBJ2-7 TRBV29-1 TGCAGCGTTGAAGGCGGGGATGGGGCCCTGGACGAGCAGTACTTC CSVEGGDGALDEQYF
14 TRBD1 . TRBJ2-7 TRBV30 TGTGCCTGGAGTGGAGGACAGGGGGTGTACGAGCAGTACTTC CAWSGGQGVYEQYF
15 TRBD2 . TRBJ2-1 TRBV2 TGTGCCAGCACTTTAGTGGCGGGGGAAGACAATGAGCAGTTCTTC CASTLVAGEDNEQFF
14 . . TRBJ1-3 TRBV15 TGTGCCACCAGCGCAGGCAGGGTTGTAGACACCATATATTTT CATSAGRVVDTIYF
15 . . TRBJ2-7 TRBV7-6 TGTGCCAGCAGTTCTGGATGGACAGACTCCTACGAGCAGTACTTC CASSSGWTDSYEQYF
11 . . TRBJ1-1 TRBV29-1 TGCAGCGCCGAGGGGGGCACTGAAGCTTTCTTT CSAEGGTEAFF
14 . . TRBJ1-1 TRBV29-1 TGCAGCGTTGATCACGGCAAGGGAGACGCTGAAGCTTTCTTT CSVDHGKGDAEAFF
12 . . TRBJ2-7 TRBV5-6 TGTGCCAGCAGCTCCAATTCCTACGAGCAGTACTTC CASSSNSYEQYF
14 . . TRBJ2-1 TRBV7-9 TGTGCCAGCAGCCCAACCGGGACCCCTTATGAGCAGTTCTTC CASSPTGTPYEQFF
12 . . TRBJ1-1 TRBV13 TGTGCCAGCAGCTTATTGGACAGTGAAGCTTTCTTT CASSLLDSEAFF